The clone carrying this T cell receptor beta chain was observed a few times. How the authors handled the data: Nucleated cell counts were estimated from reference gene primer amplification. Only in-frame clones appear in the TCRdb table, and some are missing; sequencing was by immunoSEQ multiplex PCR. The DNA gave D and trimming, while V, J and clone size come from that table. The sample includes about 81,000 clones, roughly 88% of them seen just once. This entry is derived from a study of blood T cell repertoires in COVID-19. Overall study: There were acute and convalescent COVID-19 samples, and they came from the United States, Italy and Spain. T cells, B-cell-depleted T cells, or PBMCs provided the cDNA or gDNA that served as material.

CDR3 length: 15 residues. Germline CDR1 SGHTA, CDR2 FQGNSA. J was trimmed by 2 bases and V by 1 base; bases with no gene match: 3. This chain links TRBV7-2 with TRBJ1-1; 8 positions agree with TRBD1. The specimen was peripheral blood. This receptor was identified in a woman of 80 years or more with acute or convalescent COVID-19. The CDR3 region is CASSLDGQGNTEAFF. DNA for the CDR3: TGTGCCAGCAGCTTAGACGGACAGGGCAACACTGAAGCTTTCTTT.